This T cell receptor (beta chain) was found in a study of shared clonotypes between healthy human individuals. Study-level points and caveats: In the sorted subsets, rarefaction showed sequencing was incomplete despite large depth.

Evenly divided among several immunoSEQ plates was the genomic DNA of each subset. The input for sorted-subset replicate PCRs was around 200 ng DNA, 30,000 or so T cell genomes. Some clones are missing from TCRdb's copy, which holds only in-frame ones; the method was immunoSEQ multiplex PCR. The sample includes some 2,100,000 clones, around 95% of them seen just once. On this clone: Its antigen is not identified.

Trimming removed 0 bases from V and 1 base from J, with 7 bases in between. CDR3 length: 14 amino acids. Germline V lookup: CDR1 MNHEY, CDR2 SVGAGI. CD45RA-negative memory and CD45RA+ naive subsets were split from the CD4+ cells. The V call is TRBV6-5, the J call TRBJ2-7; D not resolved. Sequenced input: naive CD4+ T cells sorted from blood. The sample's subset: CD45RA+ positively selected. This clonotype was sampled from a young man in good health. CDR3 sequence: CASSYSPSSYEQYF. For the CDR3, the DNA is TGTGCCAGCAGTTACTCGCCGAGTTCCTACGAGCAGTACTTC.